This is a list of T cell receptor beta chains from one sample in a study of Graves' ophthalmopathy and Graves' hyperthyroidism. TCRdb used MiXCR to reprocess the multiplex PCR reads, holding one entry per CDR3 protein. The table lists 340,000 or so distinct CDR3 sequences, 15% to 20% of them singletons. Sequenced sample: peripheral blood. The receptor set was obtained from an adult man with Graves' ophthalmopathy. CDR3s include the opening cysteine and the closing phenylalanine or tryptophan. Fields, in order: D gene, J gene, clone size, V gene, CDR3 length, CDR3 DNA, CDR3 protein. D genes are given only for firm matches. Rows may omit the clone size; those that give it use once, few, many or a size class.

>-|TRBJ1-1|many|TRBV19|16
TGTGCCAGTAGTTTCGCAGGTAGGGGCATGAACACTGAAGCTTTCTTT
CASSFAGRGMNTEAFF
>-|TRBJ2-7|many|TRBV6-2/TRBV6-3|13
TGTGCCAGCAACTGGGGCAGGGGGGACGAGCAGTACTTC
CASNWGRGDEQYF
>TRBD1|TRBJ1-3|many|TRBV7-8|17
TGTGCCAGCAGCGCGACAGGGGATTGGCTCTCTGGAAACACCATATATTTT
CASSATGDWLSGNTIYF
>-|TRBJ1-5|many|TRBV27|14
TGTGCCAGCAGTTTGTTTCGGCGGGGAGGGCCCCAGCATTTT
CASSLFRRGGPQHF
>-|TRBJ2-5|-|TRBV20-1|14
TGCAGTGCTAGAGGGCCGGTTGCGAAAGAGACCCAGTACTTC
CSARGPVAKETQYF
>-|TRBJ1-1|-|TRBV19|14
TGTGCCAGTAGTATGAACAGCAGGAACACTGAAGCTTTCTTT
CASSMNSRNTEAFF
>-|TRBJ2-5|-|TRBV12-3/TRBV12-4|14
TGTGCCAGCAGTTTCGTATTGCGAGGGGAGACCCAGTACTTC
CASSFVLRGETQYF
>TRBD1|TRBJ2-7|many|TRBV5-1|15
TGCGCCAGCAGCTTGGTTCCAGGGGGCAATAACGAGCAGTACTTC
CASSLVPGGNNEQYF
>-|TRBJ2-5|many|TRBV20-1|12
TGCAGTGCTGGGCCCGGGGAGGAGACCCAGTACTTC
CSAGPGEETQYF
>-|TRBJ1-5|many|TRBV6-2/TRBV6-3|13
TGTGCCAGCACCGAAAGGGCGGCCCAGCCCCAGCATTTT
CASTERAAQPQHF
>-|TRBJ1-1|many|TRBV5-1|12
TGCGCCAGCAGCCTAAGGGGACCTGAAGCTTTCTTT
CASSLRGPEAFF
>-|TRBJ1-2|many|TRBV30|16
TGTGCCTGGAGTGGAGAGGGATCGCGCGGGTACTATGGCTACACCTTC
CAWSGEGSRGYYGYTF
>TRBD2|TRBJ2-5|-|TRBV30|13
TGTGCCTGTCGGGGGAGGGGACGGGAGACTCAGTACTTC
CACRGRGRETQYF
>TRBD1|TRBJ2-5|many|TRBV7-9|15
TGTGCCAGCATCCCCTCGACAGGGAACTCGGAGACCCAGTACTTC
CASIPSTGNSETQYF
>-|TRBJ1-2|many|TRBV9|14
TGTGCCAGCAGCGTCTCGGCCAGGGGAGATGGCTACACCTTC
CASSVSARGDGYTF
>-|TRBJ1-5|few|TRBV28|15
TGTGTCAGCAGTTTAATCCAGGGAGGCAATCAGCCCCAGCATTTT
CVSSLIQGGNQPQHF
>-|TRBJ1-5|many|TRBV6-1|13
TGTGCCAGCAGTGAACAGGGTTTCCAGCCCCAGCATTTT
CASSEQGFQPQHF
>-|TRBJ2-7|many|TRBV19|15
TGTGCCAGTAGTCCCAGGGCAGGGAGCTTCTACGAGCAGTACTTC
CASSPRAGSFYEQYF
>-|TRBJ2-5|many|TRBV19|14
TGTGCCAGTAGTATCTGGGGTCGTTGGGAGACCCAGTACTTC
CASSIWGRWETQYF
>-|TRBJ2-2|-|TRBV24-1|16
TGTGCCACCAGTGATCCCCGGACCGGGAACACCGGGGAGCTGTTTTTT
CATSDPRTGNTGELFF
>-|TRBJ1-5|many|TRBV6-4|19
TGTGCCAGCAGTCCCCGACATTTCGACCTTTATGAGATCAATCAGCCCCAGCATTTT
CASSPRHFDLYEINQPQHF
>-|TRBJ1-6|many|TRBV28|14
TGTGCCAGCAGCCGGGGGGGGAATAATTCACCCCTCCACTTT
CASSRGGNNSPLHF
>TRBD2|TRBJ2-5|many|TRBV12-3/TRBV12-4|16
TGTGCCAGCAGTTCCCGGGTAGCGGGGAAGGGAGAGACCCAGTACTTC
CASSSRVAGKGETQYF
>-|TRBJ2-7|many|TRBV2|15
TGTGCCAGCAGTGAAGCAGTGCGGGTTTTCGACGAGCAGTACTTC
CASSEAVRVFDEQYF
>-|TRBJ1-5|many|TRBV2|13
TGTGCCAGCAGTGGGGACAGCAATCAGCCCCAGCATTTT
CASSGDSNQPQHF
>-|TRBJ1-5|many|TRBV4-3|15
TGCGCCAGCAGCCAAGATACGCAGGGCAATCAGCCCCAGCATTTT
CASSQDTQGNQPQHF
>TRBD1|TRBJ1-5|many|TRBV4-1|16
TGCGCCAGCAGCCAAGATTACAGGGGGCGGAATCAGCCCCAGCATTTT
CASSQDYRGRNQPQHF
>-|TRBJ2-5|many|TRBV28|15
TGTGCCAGCAGTTTAAGCCGGACATCGGGGGAGACCCAGTACTTC
CASSLSRTSGETQYF
>TRBD1|TRBJ1-1|many|TRBV18|16
TGTGCCAGCTCACTTTACGCCGGGACAGAGAACACTGAAGCTTTCTTT
CASSLYAGTENTEAFF
>-|TRBJ1-2|many|TRBV5-6|12
TGTGCCAGCAGCTTGGGACAGGATGGCTACACCTTC
CASSLGQDGYTF
>-|TRBJ1-2|many|TRBV15|16
TGTGCCACCAGCGAGTCGTGGGGAAGCGGGCACTATGGCTACACCTTC
CATSESWGSGHYGYTF
>TRBD1|TRBJ2-5|many|TRBV11-2|15
TGTGCCAGCAGCCTTAGGGGGACAGCTGGAGAGACCCAGTACTTC
CASSLRGTAGETQYF
>TRBD1|TRBJ1-5|-|TRBV15|16
TGTGCCACCAGCAGAGTGGACAGGGTTTACAATCAGCCCCAGCATTTT
CATSRVDRVYNQPQHF
>-|TRBJ1-5|many|TRBV6-5|13
TGTGCCAGCAGTTACGCCGGGTATCAGCCCCAGCATTTT
CASSYAGYQPQHF
>-|TRBJ2-5|many|TRBV27|16
TGTGCCAGCAGTCCCTACCCGACAGACGGGCAAGAGACCCAGTACTTC
CASSPYPTDGQETQYF
>-|TRBJ1-3|many|TRBV6-5|13
TGTGCCAGCAGTTCACCTTTACTCGACACCATATATTTT
CASSSPLLDTIYF
>-|TRBJ1-5|many|TRBV6-2/TRBV6-3|15
TGTGCCAGCAGTTACAGAGGGGGTAGCAATCAGCCCCAGCATTTT
CASSYRGGSNQPQHF
>TRBD1|TRBJ2-5|many|TRBV9|15
TGTGCCAGCAGCGTTTCACAGGGGGCCCAAGAGACCCAGTACTTC
CASSVSQGAQETQYF
>-|TRBJ2-4|many|TRBV11-2|19
TGTGCCAGCAGCGCCAACCAGGGACGAGGCTTTAGGGCCAAAAACATTCAGTACTTC
CASSANQGRGFRAKNIQYF
>TRBD2|TRBJ2-7|many|TRBV7-8|14
TGTGCCAGCAGCCTTAGCGGGAGGCCCTACGAGCAGTACTTC
CASSLSGRPYEQYF
>-|TRBJ2-7|many|TRBV14|15
TGTGCCAGCAGCCAAGCCGGGGCCGCAGCCTACGAGCAGTACTTC
CASSQAGAAAYEQYF
>-|TRBJ2-7|many|TRBV7-8|14
TGTGCCAGCAGGTTGTTGGGGGGCCGCTACGAGCAGTACTTC
CASRLLGGRYEQYF
>TRBD2|TRBJ2-5|many|TRBV6-2/TRBV6-3|16
TGTGCCAGCAGTCAACTAGCGGGAGCGGGGATAGAGACCCAGTACTTC
CASSQLAGAGIETQYF
>-|TRBJ2-5|many|TRBV12-3/TRBV12-4|14
TGTGCCAGCGGGCCAGGGATGACCCAAGAGACCCAGTACTTC
CASGPGMTQETQYF
>-|TRBJ1-2|once|TRBV12-3/TRBV12-4|12
TGTGCCAGCAGGTCGGACGGCTATGACTTCACCTTC
CASRSDGYDFTF
>TRBD1|TRBJ1-6|many|TRBV6-1|20
TGTGCCAGCAGTGAGGCAGGGGGCGTCCTATACAGCTCCTATAATTCACCCCTCCACTTT
CASSEAGGVLYSSYNSPLHF
>-|TRBJ1-1|-|TRBV6-1|13
TGTGCCACCAGTAATTCCACGTCCGCTGAAGCTTTCTTT
CATSNSTSAEAFF